This is a list of T cell receptor beta chains from one sample in a study of identical twins. TCRdb redid the calling of the 5' RACE reads with MiXCR, one entry per CDR3 protein. The data hold 450,000 or so distinct CDR3 sequences, with 20% to 25% observed a single time. This same sample was also taken into another study, of T cells expressing NK-cell markers.

The sample was CD4+ T cells sorted from blood. All receptors come from a woman under 30 in good health. CDR3s include the opening cysteine and the closing phenylalanine or tryptophan. D genes are given only for firm matches. A row's size may be missing; if present it is once, few, many or a size class.

j_gene: TRBJ2-7; v_gene: TRBV5-1; abundance: .; d_gene: .; CDR3aa: CASSLSSRWEQYF; CDR3nt: TGCGCCAGCAGCCTAAGTAGTCGGTGGGAGCAGTACTTC
j_gene: TRBJ2-7; v_gene: TRBV18; abundance: many; d_gene: TRBD2; CDR3aa: CASSPGLVNYEQYF; CDR3nt: TGTGCCAGCTCACCGGGACTAGTTAACTACGAGCAGTACTTC
j_gene: TRBJ2-3; v_gene: TRBV20-1; abundance: .; d_gene: .; CDR3aa: CSSRGTYTDTQYF; CDR3nt: TGCAGTTCCCGGGGGACGTACACAGATACGCAGTATTTT
j_gene: TRBJ2-3; v_gene: TRBV5-1; abundance: .; d_gene: .; CDR3aa: CASSLSSGSHTDTQYF; CDR3nt: TGCGCCAGCAGCTTATCGTCCGGGTCCCACACAGATACGCAGTATTTT
j_gene: TRBJ2-2; v_gene: TRBV20-1; abundance: .; d_gene: .; CDR3aa: CSPTGHTGELFF; CDR3nt: TGCAGTCCTACGGGGCACACCGGGGAGCTGTTTTTT
j_gene: TRBJ2-3; v_gene: TRBV12-3/TRBV12-4; abundance: .; d_gene: TRBD2; CDR3aa: CASSLMSSGGADTQYF; CDR3nt: TGTGCCAGCAGTTTAATGTCTAGCGGGGGTGCAGATACGCAGTATTTT
j_gene: TRBJ2-7; v_gene: TRBV12-2; abundance: few; d_gene: .; CDR3aa: CASRSRTVQYF; CDR3nt: TGTGCAAGTCGCTCCCGGACAGTGCAGTACTTC
j_gene: TRBJ2-7; v_gene: TRBV12-3/TRBV12-4; abundance: few; d_gene: .; CDR3aa: CASSLNADFYEQYF; CDR3nt: TGTGCCAGCAGTTTAAATGCGGATTTCTACGAGCAGTACTTC
j_gene: TRBJ2-1; v_gene: TRBV5-1; abundance: few; d_gene: .; CDR3aa: CASSPTGREGYNEQFF; CDR3nt: TGCGCCAGCAGCCCGACCGGGCGTGAGGGCTACAATGAGCAGTTCTTC
j_gene: TRBJ2-4; v_gene: TRBV7-9; abundance: few; d_gene: TRBD1; CDR3aa: CASSPRQGANIQYF; CDR3nt: TGTGCCAGCAGCCCACGACAGGGGGCGAACATTCAGTACTTC
j_gene: TRBJ1-3; v_gene: TRBV7-6; abundance: many; d_gene: TRBD1; CDR3aa: CASSFSRGRTTGNTIYF; CDR3nt: TGTGCCAGCAGCTTCTCCAGGGGGCGAACGACTGGAAACACCATATATTTT
j_gene: TRBJ2-5; v_gene: TRBV27; abundance: .; d_gene: .; CDR3aa: CASSSIRDTETQYF; CDR3nt: TGTGCCAGCAGTTCCATAAGGGACACAGAGACCCAGTACTTC
j_gene: TRBJ2-7; v_gene: TRBV7-2; abundance: .; d_gene: TRBD2; CDR3aa: CASSLSASGGYEQYF; CDR3nt: TGTGCCAGCAGCTTAAGTGCTAGCGGGGGGTACGAGCAGTACTTC
j_gene: TRBJ1-2; v_gene: TRBV7-9; abundance: .; d_gene: .; CDR3aa: CASSSRDSNYGYTF; CDR3nt: TGTGCCAGCAGCTCCCGCGACAGTAACTATGGCTACACCTTC
j_gene: TRBJ2-5; v_gene: TRBV10-3; abundance: .; d_gene: .; CDR3aa: CAIGLGETQYF; CDR3nt: TGTGCCATCGGCCTGGGGGAGACCCAGTACTTC
j_gene: TRBJ2-5; v_gene: TRBV10-3; abundance: .; d_gene: .; CDR3aa: CAISEGQPSQETQYF; CDR3nt: TGTGCCATCAGTGAAGGACAGCCCTCCCAAGAGACCCAGTACTTC
j_gene: TRBJ2-5; v_gene: TRBV20-1; abundance: few; d_gene: TRBD1; CDR3aa: CSARPGTAQETQYF; CDR3nt: TGCAGTGCTAGACCGGGGACAGCCCAAGAGACCCAGTACTTC
j_gene: TRBJ2-5; v_gene: TRBV10-3; abundance: .; d_gene: .; CDR3aa: CAISEPSVSAQYF; CDR3nt: TGTGCCATCAGTGAGCCCTCGGTCAGCGCCCAGTACTTC
j_gene: TRBJ2-4; v_gene: TRBV3-1; abundance: .; d_gene: TRBD2; CDR3aa: CASSIGTSGIRNIQYF; CDR3nt: TGTGCCAGCAGTATCGGGACTAGCGGGATCCGGAACATTCAGTACTTC
j_gene: TRBJ1-1; v_gene: TRBV11-2; abundance: .; d_gene: TRBD1; CDR3aa: CASSTAGQGYTEAFF; CDR3nt: TGTGCCAGCAGCACCGCCGGACAGGGGTACACTGAAGCTTTCTTT
j_gene: TRBJ1-1; v_gene: TRBV6-5; abundance: few; d_gene: .; CDR3aa: CASSYSAGLEAFF; CDR3nt: TGTGCCAGCAGTTACTCAGCGGGGCTTGAAGCTTTCTTT